This T cell receptor (beta chain) was sequenced during a study of identical twins. Unique molecular identifiers were in the cDNA, with template-switch universal primer binding. TCRdb independently ran MiXCR on the 5' RACE reads; one entry per CDR3 protein. The repertoire includes 250,000 to 350,000 distinct CDR3 sequences, roughly 9.8% of them detected once, and under 7.5% sits in the top ten. The germline gives CDR1 SQVTM, CDR2 ANQGSEA. The length of the CDR3 is 13 residues. The V gene lost 5 bases and the J gene lost 1 base, with 8 bases spanning the gap. This clonotype came up a few times. As yet, its antigen is unknown. General observations from the study: With abundant cord blood beta clonotypes, insertions were fewer; memory repertoires showed no such pattern.

These data are also associated with another study on yellow fever vaccine responses in identical twins.

The chain carries TRBV29-1 and TRBJ2-2; D unresolved. This receptor was taken from a young woman in good health. The sample consisted of CD8+ T cells sorted from blood. The CDR3 coding sequence is TGCAGCGTTTCTCGGATGAACACCGGGGAGCTGTTTTTT. It specifies CSVSRMNTGELFF.